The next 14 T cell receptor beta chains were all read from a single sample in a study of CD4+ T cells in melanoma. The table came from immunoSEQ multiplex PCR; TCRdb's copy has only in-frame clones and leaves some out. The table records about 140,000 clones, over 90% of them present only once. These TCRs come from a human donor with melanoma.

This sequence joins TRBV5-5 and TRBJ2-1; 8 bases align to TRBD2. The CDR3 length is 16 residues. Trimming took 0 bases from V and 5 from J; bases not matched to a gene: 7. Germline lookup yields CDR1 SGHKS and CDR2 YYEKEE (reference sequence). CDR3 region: CASSLGLAGGNNEQFF. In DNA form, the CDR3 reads TGTGCCAGCAGCTTGGGTCTGGCGGGGGGTAACAATGAGCAGTTCTTC.

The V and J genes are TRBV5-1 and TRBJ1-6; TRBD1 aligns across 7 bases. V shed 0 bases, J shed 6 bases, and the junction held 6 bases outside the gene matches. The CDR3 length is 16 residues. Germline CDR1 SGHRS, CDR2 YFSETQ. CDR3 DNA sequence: TGCGCCAGCAGCTTGGAGGGGGCGAGGGCTAATTCACCCCTCCACTTT. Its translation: CASSLEGARANSPLHF.

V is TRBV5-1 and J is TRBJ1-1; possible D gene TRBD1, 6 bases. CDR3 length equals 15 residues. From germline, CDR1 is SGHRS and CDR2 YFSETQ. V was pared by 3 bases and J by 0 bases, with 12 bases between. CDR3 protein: CASSSGQNMNTEAFF. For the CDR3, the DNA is TGCGCCAGCAGCTCTGGACAGAACATGAACACTGAAGCTTTCTTT.

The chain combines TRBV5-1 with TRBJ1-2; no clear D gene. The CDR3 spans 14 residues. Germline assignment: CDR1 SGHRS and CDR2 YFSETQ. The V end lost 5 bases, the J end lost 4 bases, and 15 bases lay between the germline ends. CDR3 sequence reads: CASRMPQAPYGYTF. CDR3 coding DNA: TGCGCCAGCAGAATGCCTCAGGCGCCCTATGGCTACACCTTC.

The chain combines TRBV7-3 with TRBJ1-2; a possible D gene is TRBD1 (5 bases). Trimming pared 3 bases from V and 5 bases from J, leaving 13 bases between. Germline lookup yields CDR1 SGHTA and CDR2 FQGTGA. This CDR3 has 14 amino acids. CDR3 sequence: CASSFRQNDYGYTF. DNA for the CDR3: TGTGCCAGCAGCTTTAGACAGAACGATTATGGCTACACCTTC. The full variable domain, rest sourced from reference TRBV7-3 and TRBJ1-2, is GAGVSQTPSNKVTEKGKYVELRCDPISGHTALYWYRQSLGQGPEFLIYFQGTGAADDSGLPNDRFFAVRPEGSVSTLKIQRTERGDSAVYLCASSFRQNDYGYTFGSGTRLTVV.

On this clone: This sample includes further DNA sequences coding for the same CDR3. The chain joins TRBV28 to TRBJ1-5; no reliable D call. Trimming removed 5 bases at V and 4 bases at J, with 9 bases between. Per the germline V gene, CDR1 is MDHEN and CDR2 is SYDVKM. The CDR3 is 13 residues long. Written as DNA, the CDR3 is TGTGCCAGCAGTCTAGTAGGTAATCAGCCCCAGCATTTT. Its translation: CASSLVGNQPQHF.

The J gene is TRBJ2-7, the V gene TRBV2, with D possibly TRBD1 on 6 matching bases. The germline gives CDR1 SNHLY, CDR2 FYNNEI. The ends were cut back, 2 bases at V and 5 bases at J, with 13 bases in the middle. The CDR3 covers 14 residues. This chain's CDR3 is CASSEWDIGNEQYF. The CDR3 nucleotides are TGTGCCAGCAGTGAATGGGACATAGGCAACGAGCAGTACTTC.

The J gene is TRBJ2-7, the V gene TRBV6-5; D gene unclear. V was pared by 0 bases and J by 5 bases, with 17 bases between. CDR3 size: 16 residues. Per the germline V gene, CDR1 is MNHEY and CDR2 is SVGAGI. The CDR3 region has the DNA TGTGCCAGCAGTTACTCGATAACATGGCCAACCCACGAGCAGTACTTC. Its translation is CASSYSITWPTHEQYF.

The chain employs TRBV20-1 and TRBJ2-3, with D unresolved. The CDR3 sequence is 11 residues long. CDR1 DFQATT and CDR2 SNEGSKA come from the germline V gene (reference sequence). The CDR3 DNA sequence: TGCAGAAGCTCATTAGGGGATACGCAGTATTTT. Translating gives CRSSLGDTQYF.

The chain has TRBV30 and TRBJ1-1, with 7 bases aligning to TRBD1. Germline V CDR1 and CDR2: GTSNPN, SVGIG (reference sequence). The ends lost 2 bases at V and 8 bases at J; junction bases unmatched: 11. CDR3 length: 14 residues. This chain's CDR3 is CAWSTPTGRGEAFF. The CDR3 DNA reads TGTGCCTGGAGTACGCCGACAGGGAGAGGAGAAGCTTTCTTT.

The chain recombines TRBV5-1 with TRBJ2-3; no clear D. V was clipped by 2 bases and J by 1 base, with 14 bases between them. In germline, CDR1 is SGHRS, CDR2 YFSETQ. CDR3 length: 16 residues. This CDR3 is CASSFELRTGTDTQYF. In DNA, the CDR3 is TGCGCCAGCAGCTTTGAACTGAGAACTGGCACAGATACGCAGTATTTT.

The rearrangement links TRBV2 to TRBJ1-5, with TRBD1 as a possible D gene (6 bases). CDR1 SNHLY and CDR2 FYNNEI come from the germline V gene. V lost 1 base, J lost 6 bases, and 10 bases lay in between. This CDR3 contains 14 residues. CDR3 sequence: CASSEVQGFQPQHF. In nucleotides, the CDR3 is TGTGCCAGCAGTGAAGTACAGGGTTTTCAGCCCCAGCATTTT.

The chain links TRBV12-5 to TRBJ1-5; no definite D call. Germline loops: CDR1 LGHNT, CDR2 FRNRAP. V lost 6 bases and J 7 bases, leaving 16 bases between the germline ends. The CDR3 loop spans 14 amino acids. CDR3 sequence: CASGSGRRSQPQHF. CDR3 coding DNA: TGTGCTAGTGGGTCCGGAAGAAGATCACAGCCCCAGCATTTT.

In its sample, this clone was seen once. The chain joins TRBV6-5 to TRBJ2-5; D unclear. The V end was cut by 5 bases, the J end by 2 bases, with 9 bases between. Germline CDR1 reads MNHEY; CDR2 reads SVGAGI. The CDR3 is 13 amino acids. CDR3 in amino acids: CASSTPVQETQYF. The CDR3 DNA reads TGTGCCAGCAGTACCCCCGTTCAAGAGACCCAGTACTTC.